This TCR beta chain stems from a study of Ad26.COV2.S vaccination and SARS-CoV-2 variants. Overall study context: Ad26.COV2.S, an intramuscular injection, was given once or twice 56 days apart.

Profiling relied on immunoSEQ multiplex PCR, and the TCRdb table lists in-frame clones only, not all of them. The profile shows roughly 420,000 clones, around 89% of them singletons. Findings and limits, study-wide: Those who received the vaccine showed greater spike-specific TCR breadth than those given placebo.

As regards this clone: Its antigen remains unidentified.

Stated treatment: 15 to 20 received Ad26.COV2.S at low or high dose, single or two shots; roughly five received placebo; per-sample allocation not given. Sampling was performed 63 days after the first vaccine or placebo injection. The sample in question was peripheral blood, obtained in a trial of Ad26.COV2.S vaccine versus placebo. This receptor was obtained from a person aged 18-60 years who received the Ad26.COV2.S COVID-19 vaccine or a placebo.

The CDR3 loop reads CASTPQGFLNIQYF. In DNA, the CDR3 is TGTGCCAGTACCCCCCAGGGGTTTTTAAACATTCAGTACTTC. V and J are TRBV19 and TRBJ2-4; tentative D call: TRBD1 (6 bases). Trimming took off 7 bases at V and 6 bases at J, with 16 bases between the two ends. The CDR3 loop spans 14 amino acids. Germline CDR1 and CDR2: LNHDA and SQIVND (reference sequence).